Following are 14 T cell receptor beta chains from one sample sequenced in a study of cytomegalovirus exposure and HLA in healthy donors. The study ran its PCR with 60 Vbeta and 13 Jbeta primers. The data were produced by immunoSEQ multiplex PCR, yet TCRdb's version contains in-frame clones alone and is incomplete. The sample includes roughly 45,000 clones, around 64% of them seen just once. Source material: PBMCs. The receptors stem from a human donor in good health.

The sample holds a few counts of this clone. The rearrangement links TRBV5-6 to TRBJ2-6, with D possibly being TRBD1 (6 bases). From germline, CDR1 is SGHDT and CDR2 YYEEEE. V gave up 3 bases and J gave up 0 bases, with 13 bases separating them. The CDR3 has 17 amino acids. The CDR3 protein is CASSYGTRPSGANVLTF. DNA of the CDR3: TGTGCCAGCAGCTACGGGACACGGCCCTCTGGGGCCAACGTCCTGACTTTC. Together with reference TRBV5-6 and TRBJ2-6, the CDR3 gives the full variable domain: DAGVTQSPTHLIKTRGQQVTLRCSPKSGHDTVSWYQQALGQGPQFIFQYYEEEERQRGNFPDRFSGHQFPNYSSELNVNALLLGDSALYLCASSYGTRPSGANVLTFGAGSRLTVL.

J is TRBJ2-1 and V is TRBV9; D is ambiguous. CDR3 length: 15 amino acids. With 0 bases removed from V and 5 bases from J, the gap between germline ends came to 12 bases. Germline loops: CDR1 SGDLS, CDR2 YYNGEE. CDR3 sequence (DNA): TGTGCCAGCAGCGTAGTGGTTGGGCCGGACAATGAGCAGTTCTTC. It codes for CASSVVVGPDNEQFF.

Only a few counts were recorded for this clone. CDR3 amino acids: CASSLRDSLETQYF. CDR3 DNA: TGCGCCAGCAGTCTCCGGGACAGCCTGGAGACCCAGTACTTC. V gene TRBV5-1 combines with J gene TRBJ2-5; 7 bases match TRBD1. V shed 5 bases, J shed 5 bases, and the junction held 9 bases outside the gene matches. The CDR3 has 14 amino acids. Germline CDR1 and CDR2: SGHRS and YFSETQ.

This clone has only one observation. This chain joins TRBV4-3 and TRBJ2-3; D gene ambiguous. Germline lookup yields CDR1 LGHNA and CDR2 YSLEER. Trimming left V 1 base short and J 1 base short, with 3 bases between. CDR3 length: 13 residues. The CDR3 nucleotides read TGCGCCAGCAGCCAAGCGGGCACAGATACGCAGTATTTT. It specifies CASSQAGTDTQYF.

The chain couples TRBV5-5 to TRBJ1-6; 9 bases align to TRBD1. The CDR3 is 16 amino acids. CDR1 is SGHKS, CDR2 YYEKEE, per germline (reference sequence). V lost 4 bases to trimming and J lost 8 bases; unmatched junction nucleotides: 10. The CDR3 region has the DNA TGTGCCAGCAGCCCGCGGACGGGACAGGGTTATTCACCCCTCCACTTT. Its protein product is CASSPRTGQGYSPLHF. Supplemented by reference TRBV5-5 and TRBJ1-6, the full variable domain reads DAGVTQSPTHLIKTRGQQVTLRCSPISGHKSVSWYQQVLGQGPQFIFQYYEKEERGRGNFPDRFSARQFPNYSSELNVNALLLGDSALYLCASSPRTGQGYSPLHFGNGTRLTVT.

This clone was seen just once. DNA for the CDR3: TGTGCCAGCAGCCCCGGAGGGTGGGTCGTGGTAGCCAAAAACATTCAGTACTTC. Encoded protein: CASSPGGWVVVAKNIQYF. V is TRBV7-2 and J is TRBJ2-4, with a weak D call TRBD2 (6 bases). The CDR3 runs 18 residues. V lost 5 bases, J lost 0 bases, and 20 bases lay in between. Germline V gene data show CDR1 as SGHTA and CDR2 as FQGNSA.

V is TRBV28 and J is TRBJ2-3, with 8 bases that match TRBD2. Per germline, CDR1 MDHEN and CDR2 SYDVKM. The CDR3 runs to 16 residues. V gave up 3 bases and J gave up 0 bases; unmatched junction bases: 5. The CDR3 sequence: CASSFRASGSTDTQYF. CDR3 in DNA: TGTGCCAGCAGTTTTAGGGCTAGCGGGAGCACAGATACGCAGTATTTT.

This chain uses TRBV4-3 with TRBJ2-5, with TRBD2 as a possible D gene (5 bases). V lost 6 bases to trimming and J lost 6 bases, with 20 bases between them. Germline V gene lookup returns CDR1 LGHNA and CDR2 YSLEER. The CDR3 spans 15 residues. Written as DNA, the CDR3 is TGCGCCAGCAGTATGCGGGCGGCCCAAGGACAGACCCAGTACTTC. Translating gives CASSMRAAQGQTQYF.

The chain couples TRBV18 to TRBJ2-6; 7 nucleotides agree with TRBD1. The CDR3 is 19 residues long. Germline V lookup: CDR1 KGHSH, CDR2 LQKENI. The V and J ends lost 3 bases and 0 bases, in that order; junction bases with no gene match: 11. The CDR3 DNA sequence: TGTGCCAGCTCACCCCGATCCGGGACAGCAACCTCTGGGGCCAACGTCCTGACTTTC. Its protein is CASSPRSGTATSGANVLTF.

The chain links TRBV7-2 to TRBJ2-3; 8 bases match TRBD2. The germline V gene has CDR1 SGHTA and CDR2 FQGNSA. CDR3 length: 16 amino acids. With 5 bases clipped from V and 6 bases from J, the junction kept 13 bases outside the gene matches. CDR3 protein: CASSRAGRGAGDTQYF. The CDR3 coding sequence is TGTGCCAGCAGCCGCGCTGGGCGGGGGGCTGGGGATACGCAGTATTTT.

This clone was counted a few times. The chain couples TRBV6-6 to TRBJ2-5, with 9 nucleotides matching TRBD1. From germline, CDR1 is MNHNY and CDR2 SVGAGI (reference sequence). The CDR3 is 15 amino acids. After removal of 6 bases from V and 5 bases from J, the junction contained 10 bases not matched to a gene. Here the CDR3 DNA reads TGTGCCAGCAGCAACCAACAGGGGGCACGGGAGACCCAGTACTTC. Its translation: CASSNQQGARETQYF.

The CDR3 DNA reads as TGTGCCAGCAGCCCTAGTCCCTTTGGCTACAATGAGCAGTTCTTC. Translated: CASSPSPFGYNEQFF. The chain employs TRBV11-2 and TRBJ2-1, with unresolved D. The CDR3 totals 15 residues. CDR1 and CDR2 from the germline V gene are SGHAT and FQNNGV. V was shortened by 5 bases and J by 3 bases, with 14 bases between the two germline ends.

This clone has only a few counts. The chain combines TRBV6-6 with TRBJ2-1, with TRBD2 identical over 15 bases. The CDR3 extends over 15 amino acids. Germline lookup yields CDR1 MNHNY and CDR2 SVGAGI (reference sequence). V lost 6 bases to trimming and J lost 10 bases; unmatched junction nucleotides: 7. The CDR3 bases are TGTGCCAGCAGCCTGGGACTAGCGGGGGGCGGGGAGCAGTTCTTC. As protein: CASSLGLAGGGEQFF.

The chain links TRBV7-2 to TRBJ2-2; 15 bases align to TRBD2. Germline V gene sequence: CDR1 SGHTA, CDR2 FQGNSA. V trimming: 5 bases; J trimming: 7 bases; junction bases outside the gene matches: 5. The CDR3 spans 16 residues. The CDR3 here is CASSRGLAGGNGELFF. Written as DNA, the CDR3 is TGTGCCAGCAGCCGAGGACTAGCGGGGGGGAACGGGGAGCTGTTTTTT.